This is a list of T cell receptor beta chains from one sample in a study of memory CD4+ T cells and cytomegalovirus serostatus. Method: immunoSEQ multiplex PCR; TCRdb's copy keeps in-frame clones and lacks some. Seen here are 60,000 to 75,000 clones, about 78% observed once, and the top ten hold less than 0.6%. Material: memory CD4+ T cells from blood. Receptors were obtained from an adult in good health and CMV-seronegative. Some clones in this sample may be carry-over from other donors' samples. Both conserved end residues are part of each CDR3. The D gene is left open where the match is weak. Rows give clone size only sometimes, using once, few, many, or a class for an expanded clone.

j_gene | v_gene | len | d_gene | abundance | CDR3aa | CDR3nt
TRBJ1-4 | TRBV30 | 13 | TRBD1 | NA | CAWTGQSNEKLFF | TGTGCCTGGACGGGACAGTCGAATGAAAAACTGTTTTTT
TRBJ2-1 | TRBV29-1 | 15 | TRBD2 | NA | CSVEASGRPSGPQFF | TGCAGCGTTGAAGCTAGCGGGAGGCCTTCAGGACCGCAGTTCTTC
TRBJ2-7 | TRBV7-2 | 13 | NA | NA | CASSFYGDYEQYF | TGTGCCAGCAGCTTTTACGGGGACTACGAGCAGTACTTC
TRBJ2-7 | TRBV4-2 | 16 | NA | NA | CASSQVLSGNSYEQYF | TGTGCCAGCAGCCAAGTCTTATCGGGCAACTCCTACGAGCAGTACTTC
TRBJ2-7 | TRBV2 | 12 | TRBD1 | NA | CASNAPGGGQYF | TGTGCCAGCAATGCTCCAGGGGGCGGGCAGTACTTC
TRBJ2-7 | TRBV2 | 13 | NA | NA | CASTRTQTYEQYF | TGTGCCAGCACCCGGACTCAAACCTACGAGCAGTACTTC
TRBJ2-3 | TRBV7-9 | 14 | NA | few | CASSLTGSTDTQYF | TGTGCCAGCAGCTTAACGGGCAGCACAGATACGCAGTATTTT
TRBJ1-4 | TRBV5-1 | 15 | TRBD1 | once | CASSREQGAWEKLFF | TGCGCCAGCAGCCGAGAACAGGGGGCTTGGGAAAAACTGTTTTTT
TRBJ2-5 | TRBV14 | 16 | TRBD2 | NA | CASSQQQREYQETQYF | TGTGCCAGCAGCCAACAGCAGCGGGAGTACCAAGAGACCCAGTACTTC
TRBJ1-3 | TRBV7-7 | 17 | NA | NA | CASSARVGQEDGNTIYF | TGTGCTAGCAGCGCAAGAGTAGGGCAGGAGGATGGAAACACCATATATTTT
TRBJ1-1 | TRBV27 | 16 | NA | NA | CASSLFSTAPNTEAFF | TGTGCCAGCAGTTTATTCTCGACGGCCCCGAACACTGAAGCTTTCTTT
TRBJ2-5 | TRBV28 | 15 | NA | NA | CASRSQSWYQETQYF | TGTGCCAGCAGATCACAATCGTGGTACCAAGAGACCCAGTACTTC
TRBJ1-2 | TRBV2 | 16 | NA | NA | CASSENRATEAYGYTF | TGTGCCAGCAGCGAAAACAGGGCAACAGAGGCCTATGGCTACACCTTC
TRBJ2-5 | TRBV10-3 | 12 | NA | NA | CAIKDFQETQYF | TGTGCCATCAAGGACTTCCAAGAGACCCAGTACTTC
TRBJ2-2 | TRBV7-6 | 17 | TRBD1 | few | CASSLIKTGRNTGELFF | TGTGCCAGCAGCTTAATAAAGACAGGGAGGAACACCGGGGAGCTGTTTTTT
TRBJ1-1 | TRBV6-5 | 13 | NA | NA | CASSFYGGTEAFF | TGTGCCAGCAGTTTCTACGGAGGCACTGAAGCTTTCTTT